One and the same sample provided the 11 T cell receptor beta chains below, sequenced in a study of blood T cell repertoires in COVID-19. Clones were read by immunoSEQ multiplex PCR, and TCRdb kept only the in-frame ones, dropping some. The data show 70,000 or so clones, over 80% seen once. Input material: peripheral blood. The receptors were sampled from a human donor in a cohort sampled during active COVID-19.

Only a few counts were recorded for this clone. V is TRBV6-4 and J is TRBJ2-2; the match to TRBD2 covers 10 bases. Germline V lookup: CDR1 MRHNA, CDR2 SNTAGT. The CDR3 spans 15 residues. Losses at the gene ends were 0 bases for V and 6 bases for J; bases not matched to a gene: 1. The DNA for the CDR3 is TGTGCCAGCAGTGACTCAGCGGGGGGGCCCGGGGAGCTGTTTTTT. Encoded protein: CASSDSAGGPGELFF.

This chain connects TRBV7-8 to TRBJ2-2; 9 positions agree with TRBD1. With V trimmed by 5 bases and J by 5 bases, 6 bases remained unmatched. Germline V gene lookup returns CDR1 SGHVS and CDR2 FQNEAQ. This CDR3 is built from 15 residues. The CDR3 region is CASSRDRGETGELFF. Written as DNA, the CDR3 is TGTGCCAGCAGCCGAGACAGGGGGGAAACCGGGGAGCTGTTTTTT.

V gene TRBV12-5 combines with J gene TRBJ2-7; 8 bases fit TRBD1. Trimming cost V 5 bases and J 4 bases; bases outside gene matches: 10. The CDR3 is 15 amino acids. CDR1 is LGHNT, CDR2 FRNRAP, per germline. CDR3 bases: TGTGCTAGTGGTAAAGTCCGGGACAGGAGTTACGAGCAGTACTTC. It specifies CASGKVRDRSYEQYF. The full variable domain, its missing parts supplied by reference TRBV12-5 and TRBJ2-7, is DARVTQTPRHKVTEMGQEVTMRCQPILGHNTVFWYRQTMMQGLELLAYFRNRAPLDDSGMPKDRFSAEMPDATLATLKIQPSEPRDSAVYFCASGKVRDRSYEQYFGPGTRLTVT.

The CDR3 reads CASSSTLLAGAGEQYF. The CDR3 bases are TGTGCCAGCAGCTCGACCTTATTAGCGGGAGCGGGAGAGCAGTACTTC. The chain links TRBV7-6 to TRBJ2-7; 9 bases are shared with TRBD2. Trimming at V came to 4 bases and at J to 7 bases, leaving 14 bases not matched to a gene. This CDR3 comprises 16 residues. Looked up from germline, CDR1 is SGHVS and CDR2 is FNYEAQ.

Details on this clone: Other nucleotide sequences from this sample produce the same CDR3. The chain employs TRBV9 and TRBJ2-7, with a possible D match to TRBD2 (5 bases). The CDR3 spans 14 residues. Trimming cost V 0 bases and J 1 base, with 8 bases left between them. Germline loops: CDR1 SGDLS, CDR2 YYNGEE. The CDR3 DNA reads as TGTGCCAGCAGCGTAGACGGGGTTTCCTACGAGCAGTACTTC. Its protein is CASSVDGVSYEQYF.

This clone appeared a single time. This chain uses TRBV30 with TRBJ2-7; D gene ambiguous. Germline values: CDR1 GTSNPN, CDR2 SVGIG (reference sequence). V was shortened by 4 bases and J by 1 base, with 8 bases between the two germline ends. The CDR3 is 12 amino acids. The CDR3 coding sequence is TGTGCCTGGAACCTAGAGTCCTACGAGCAGTACTTC. It yields the protein CAWNLESYEQYF.

V is TRBV9 and J is TRBJ1-6; 7 nucleotides line up with TRBD1. Germline V gives CDR1 SGDLS, CDR2 YYNGEE. CDR3 length: 16 amino acids. Trimming cost V 0 bases and J 9 bases; bases outside gene matches: 9. The CDR3 protein is CASSVGPKAGGSPLHF. CDR3 nucleotide sequence: TGTGCCAGCAGCGTAGGCCCAAAGGCAGGGGGTTCACCCCTCCACTTT.

This clone was found once. V gene TRBV6-5 combines with J gene TRBJ1-1, with D perhaps TRBD1 (5 bases). V lost 2 bases, J lost 6 bases, and 10 bases lay in between. CDR1 is MNHEY and CDR2 is SVGAGI in the germline V gene. The CDR3 consists of 13 residues. The CDR3 DNA reads as TGTGCCAGCAGTTACGGTGGGGCGGCTGAAGCTTTCTTT. It specifies CASSYGGAAEAFF.

The rearrangement uses TRBV9 and TRBJ1-6; 7 nucleotides align to TRBD1. Germline-derived CDR1 and CDR2 are SGDLS and YYNGEE. The CDR3 is 15 residues long. V trimming: 4 bases; J trimming: 8 bases; junction bases outside the gene matches: 9. DNA of the CDR3: TGTGCCAGCAGCTTCGCAGGGGGTGGTGATTCACCCCTCCACTTT. It translates to CASSFAGGGDSPLHF.

This chain uses TRBV7-6 with TRBJ2-1, with D perhaps matching TRBD1 (5 bases). The CDR3 is 15 residues long. Trimming took off 4 bases at V and 2 bases at J, with 12 bases between the two ends. The germline CDR1 and CDR2 sequences are SGHVS and FNYEAQ. The CDR3, as DNA: TGTGCCAGCAGCTCAGGGTCAGGTGCCTACAATGAGCAGTTCTTC. It codes for CASSSGSGAYNEQFF.

To note about this clone: An end of the junction does not agree with germline; a read error may underlie this. This rearrangement joins TRBV7-2 to TRBJ2-5, with D unresolved. The CDR3 totals 14 residues. Germline CDR1 reads SGHTA; CDR2 reads FQGNSA. The DNA of the CDR3 is TGTGCCAGCACCTTACAGTTATCACAAGAGACCCAGTACTTC. Translated: CASTLQLSQETQYF.